Each of the 2 T cell receptor beta chains below was sequenced from the same sample in a study of blood T cells in healthy people across ages. For the second PCR, which ran for 7 to 11 cycles, a sample-barcoded 5' primer and a J-beta primer mix were used. Using its own MiXCR run on the 5' RACE reads, TCRdb lists one record per CDR3 protein. The repertoire has about 1.4 million distinct CDR3 sequences, 55% to 75% of them found once; the top ten carry 5.5% to 8%. The source material was blood. The receptors come from a man aged 18 to 29 in good health.

The chain uses TRBV5-5 and TRBJ2-4; tentative D call: TRBD1 (6 bases). With the DNA end fitting TRBJ2-7 better, the J assignment may be wrong. The CDR3 is 14 amino acids. CDR1 SGHKS and CDR2 YYEKEE come from the germline V gene (reference sequence). This chain's CDR3 is CASSLAWTAYEQYF. CDR3 in DNA: TGTGCCAGCAGCTTGGCTTGGACAGCTTACGAGCAGTACTTC.

This chain links TRBV29-1 with TRBJ2-1; D is perhaps TRBD1 (6 bases). Germline V gene lookup returns CDR1 SQVTM and CDR2 ANQGSEA. The CDR3 is made up of 16 amino acids. Trimming pared 6 bases from V and 4 bases from J, leaving 22 bases between. DNA of the CDR3: TGCAGCGTCCAATCTGGGGACGAGGGGGAGTACAATGAGCAGTTCTTC. Translation gives CSVQSGDEGEYNEQFF.